The source of this T cell receptor (beta chain) is a study of persistence of HIV-infected CD4 T cells. Study summary: Donors had been on suppressive ART for a median of 8 years. Study-wide results and limits: TCRbeta richness was lower in CMV- and Gag-responding cells than in anti-CD3/anti-CD28-responding cells.

The stimulus was lysate of CMV-infected fibroblasts, roughly 9.2 ug/mL. Sorting of responding CD4+ T cells relied on upregulated CD40 ligand together with CD69. This was the immunoSEQ version 4 assay in survey mode. TCRdb's copy holds only in-frame clones and misses some; the assay was immunoSEQ multiplex PCR. The sample has about 13,000 clones, approximately 71% seen once. The V gene lost 1 base and the J gene lost 3 bases, with 10 bases spanning the gap. In germline, CDR1 is SGDLS, CDR2 YYNGEE. This CDR3 contains 14 residues. This clone was counted only a few times. Antigen specificity is unknown. Source: CD4+ T cells sorted from PBMCs after approximately 19-hour stimulation, taken from a patient who received antiretroviral therapy. The chain recombines TRBV9 with TRBJ1-2, with TRBD1 as a possible D gene (5 bases). This sequence was found in an adult man with HIV who was CMV-seropositive. Here the CDR3 reads CASSVSGGDYGYTF. DNA for the CDR3: TGTGCCAGCAGCGTATCTGGAGGGGACTATGGCTACACCTTC.